The next 4 T cell receptor beta chains were all read from a single sample in a study of graft-versus-host responses after intestinal transplantation. The method was immunoSEQ multiplex PCR; TCRdb's version includes in-frame clones alone and lacks a portion of them. The sample shows around 97,000 clones, 85% to 95% of them seen only once. Their antigens are not known. The sequencing here drew on unstimulated CD8+ T cells sorted from spleen or lymph node cells, taken before intestinal transplant. These receptors originate from a human donor who received an intestinal transplant.

The chain couples TRBV7-7 to TRBJ2-2; D is perhaps TRBD2 (7 bases). The CDR3 is made up of 16 amino acids. CDR1 is SSHAT, CDR2 FNYEAQ, per germline (reference sequence). Between the trimmed V and J ends, which lost 1 base and 9 bases, there was a span of 18 bases. Written as DNA, the CDR3 is TGTGCCAGCAGCTTAGGCGGGGGACCGGGGGCCCGGGAGCTGTTTTTT. Translated, it gives CASSLGGGPGARELFF.

The rearrangement joins TRBV29-1 to TRBJ2-5; the D gene is possibly TRBD2 (6 bases). Trimming took off 3 bases at V and 5 bases at J, with 19 bases between the two ends. This CDR3 has 15 residues. From germline, CDR1 is SQVTM and CDR2 ANQGSEA. In DNA, the CDR3 is TGCAGCGTTGAGGCCCCAGGAGGGCCGCGGGAGACCCAGTACTTC. It codes for CSVEAPGGPRETQYF.

This clone was recorded only once. V gene TRBV6-5 combines with J gene TRBJ2-1, with a possible D match to TRBD2 (6 bases). Per germline, CDR1 MNHEY and CDR2 SVGAGI. The V gene lost 6 bases and the J gene lost 7 bases, with 7 bases spanning the gap. The CDR3 loop spans 11 amino acids. In DNA form, the CDR3 reads TGTGCCAGCAGCCGGGAGAATGAGCAGTTCTTC. Translating gives CASSRENEQFF.

V usage is TRBV30 and J usage is TRBJ2-1, with 10 positions matching TRBD1. The CDR3 length is 13 residues. V lost 1 base to trimming and J lost 6 bases; unmatched junction nucleotides: 0. Germline-derived CDR1 and CDR2 are GTSNPN and SVGIG (reference sequence). CDR3 sequence reads: CAWSGDRGNEQFF. In nucleotides, the CDR3 is TGTGCCTGGAGTGGGGACAGGGGCAATGAGCAGTTCTTC.